The source of this T cell receptor beta chain is a study of blood T cell repertoires in COVID-19. The repertoire was sequenced with immunoSEQ multiplex PCR; TCRdb's copy has only in-frame clones and lacks some. The table shows about 270,000 clones, with more than 75% occurring only once. The CDR3 spans 15 residues. Trimming took off 2 bases at V and 3 bases at J, with 13 bases between the two ends. Germline V CDR1 and CDR2: MNHEY, SVGAGI. The receptor was isolated from a man between 40 and 49 years old with active or convalescent COVID-19. The sample was peripheral blood. The V call is TRBV6-5, the J call TRBJ1-1, with D perhaps TRBD1 (6 bases). As DNA, the CDR3 is TGTGCCAGCAGTTACCTACAGGGCCCCGACACTGAAGCTTTCTTT. It codes for CASSYLQGPDTEAFF.